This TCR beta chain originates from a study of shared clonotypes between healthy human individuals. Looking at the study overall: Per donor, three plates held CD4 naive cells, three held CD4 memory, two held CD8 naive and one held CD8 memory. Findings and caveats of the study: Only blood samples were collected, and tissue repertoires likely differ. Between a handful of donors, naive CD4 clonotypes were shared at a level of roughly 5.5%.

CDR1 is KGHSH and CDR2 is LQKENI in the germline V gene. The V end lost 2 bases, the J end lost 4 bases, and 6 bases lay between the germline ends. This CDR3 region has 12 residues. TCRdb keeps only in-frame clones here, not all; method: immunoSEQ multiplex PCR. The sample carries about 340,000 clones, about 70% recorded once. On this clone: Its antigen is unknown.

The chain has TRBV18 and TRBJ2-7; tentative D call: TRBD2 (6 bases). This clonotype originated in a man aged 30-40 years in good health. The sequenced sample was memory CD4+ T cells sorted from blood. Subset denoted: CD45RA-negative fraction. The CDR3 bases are TGTGCCAGCTCACCAGGGAGGTACGAGCAGTACTTC. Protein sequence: CASSPGRYEQYF.